Only a few counts were recorded for the clone carrying this TCR beta chain. Its matching antigen is unknown. These data belong to a study of T-cell reconstitution after alpha-beta-depleted transplantation in children. Study observations and caveats: Roughly two months post-transplant, alpha-beta T cells reportedly originated from several hundred graft clones that had expanded. T-cell counts and diversity were attributed mostly to newly produced T cells one year after transplant.

Unique molecular identifiers were incorporated during preparation of the TCRbeta library. TCRdb analysed the PCR reads with MiXCR anew, one entry per CDR3 protein. The sample consists of about 1,000,000 distinct CDR3 sequences, 25% to 30% of them appearing once. This sample comprised PBMCs, mostly from graft donor cells, obtained 360 days after TCRalphabeta/CD19-depleted stem cell transplant. The source is a boy younger than two who had a stem cell transplant for SCID, so the T cells may come from the graft donor.

The CDR3 is CASSGLAGADTQYF. CDR3 DNA sequence: TGTGCCAGCAGTGGACTAGCGGGGGCAGATACGCAGTATTTT. The rearrangement joins TRBV6-1 to TRBJ2-3; 12 bases are shared with TRBD2. The CDR3 consists of 14 residues. Germline CDR1 is MNHNS and CDR2 is SASEGT. Germline trimming cut 4 bases from V and 4 bases from J; bases unmatched to any gene: 0.